The 21 T cell receptor beta chains below come from one sample, sequenced in a study of T cell responses to AZD1222 COVID-19 vaccine. Data came from immunoSEQ multiplex PCR; TCRdb stores just in-frame clones and leaves some out. The sample lists 100,000 to 110,000 clones, approximately 87% seen once, with about a sixth in the top ten. The sequenced sample was peripheral blood, obtained on day 0 of AZD1222 vaccination. The receptors come from an adult in good health.

The V gene is TRBV7-2, the J gene TRBJ2-7; TRBD2 is a possible D gene (6 bases). The V gene lost 5 bases and the J gene lost 6 bases, with 8 bases spanning the gap. The CDR3 has 11 amino acids. Germline CDR1 reads SGHTA; CDR2 reads FQGNSA. The CDR3 protein is CASSPGGEQYF. The DNA of the CDR3 is TGTGCCAGCAGCCCCGGGGGCGAGCAGTACTTC.

This CDR3 is CASTRDSRNPLHF. The CDR3 nucleotides are TGTGCCAGCACACGGGACAGCCGAAATCCCCTCCACTTT. The chain is built from TRBV6-5 and TRBJ1-6; 7 bases fit TRBD1. CDR1 and CDR2 (germline): MNHEY, SVGAGI. V shed 7 bases, J shed 13 bases, and the junction held 10 bases outside the gene matches. The CDR3 extends over 13 amino acids.

This clone was observed a few times. At one end, the junction sequence differs from germline, possibly due to a read error. The rearrangement joins TRBV2 to TRBJ2-6, with D unclear. Per the germline V gene, CDR1 is SNHLY and CDR2 is FYNNEI. The CDR3 is made up of 13 amino acids. The CDR3 region has the DNA TGTGCCAGTAGTGAATCTGGGGCCAACGTCCTGACTTTC. It encodes CASSESGANVLTF.

The chain is built from TRBV9 and TRBJ1-3, with a weak D call TRBD1 (6 bases). V lost 7 bases, J lost 4 bases, and 36 bases lay in between. CDR3 size: 21 residues. The germline V gene encodes CDR1 SGDLS and CDR2 YYNGEE. In nucleotides, the CDR3 is TGTGCCAGCGCCGGGGGGCCAGGGGTTCTCAAGGAAGGAAAGTGGGGAAACACCATATATTTT. Amino acids: CASAGGPGVLKEGKWGNTIYF.

This clone was detected only once. This chain connects TRBV4-2 to TRBJ1-3; no reliable D call. Trimming shortened V by 1 base and J by 4 bases, and 11 bases separated the two germline ends. This CDR3 contains 15 residues. Looked up from germline, CDR1 is LGHNA and CDR2 is YNFKEQ. Here the CDR3 reads CASSQVALDGNTIYF. For the CDR3, the DNA is TGTGCCAGCAGCCAAGTCGCTTTAGACGGAAACACCATATATTTT.

The chain joins TRBV9 to TRBJ1-1, with 9 positions matching TRBD1. V dropped 2 bases and J dropped 2; count of bases not matched to a gene: 4. This CDR3 region has 15 residues. Germline values: CDR1 SGDLS, CDR2 YYNGEE. Written as DNA, the CDR3 is TGTGCCAGCAGCGTTACAGGGGGCATAAACACTGAAGCTTTCTTT. Protein: CASSVTGGINTEAFF.

Written as DNA, the CDR3 is TGCGCCAGCAGCCTGGAGGGGCAGACCCCAAATGAAAAACTGTTTTTT. Translation: CASSLEGQTPNEKLFF. This rearrangement joins TRBV5-1 to TRBJ1-4; weak D call: TRBD1 (5 bases). The V and J ends lost 4 bases and 5 bases respectively, with 18 bases between them. The CDR3 runs 16 residues. CDR1 and CDR2 (germline): SGHRS, YFSETQ. Full variable domain (rest looked up from reference TRBV5-1 and TRBJ1-4): KAGVTQTPRYLIKTRGQQVTLSCSPISGHRSVSWYQQTPGQGLQFLFEYFSETQRNKGNFPGRFSGRQFSNSRSEMNVSTLELGDSALYLCASSLEGQTPNEKLFFGSGTQLSVL.

The chain links TRBV7-2 to TRBJ2-1; tentatively, D is TRBD2 (5 bases). The CDR3 runs 15 residues. Germline V CDR1 and CDR2: SGHTA, FQGNSA. Deletions cut 2 bases from V and 8 bases from J, with 16 bases between. This CDR3 is CASSLQTGMADEQFF. In nucleotides, the CDR3 is TGTGCCAGCAGCTTACAGACGGGGATGGCGGATGAGCAGTTCTTC.

The gene calls are TRBV7-2 and TRBJ2-4; either TRBD1 or TRBD2 may supply D (5 bases each). Germline CDR1 and CDR2: SGHTA and FQGNSA. V gave up 3 bases and J gave up 0 bases, with 12 bases separating them. CDR3 length: 16 residues. Written as DNA, the CDR3 is TGTGCCAGCAGCTTCGGGGCGGAAGTAGCCAAAAACATTCAGTACTTC. Its translation is CASSFGAEVAKNIQYF.

The chain carries TRBV12-3 or TRBV12-4 and TRBJ2-2, with unresolved D. CDR3 length: 12 residues. The V and J ends lost 1 base and 6 bases respectively, with 3 bases between them. DNA for the CDR3: TGTGCCAGCAGTTTAGTTGCCGGGGAGCTGTTTTTT. Translation: CASSLVAGELFF.

In this sample, this clone turned up a few times. This chain connects TRBV27 to TRBJ2-1; 8 bases line up with TRBD2. Germline trimming cut 6 bases from V and 0 bases from J; bases unmatched to any gene: 10. CDR3 length: 17 residues. Germline loops: CDR1 MNHEY, CDR2 SMNVEV (reference sequence). The CDR3 reads CASRGGGGRLSYNEQFF. In DNA form, the CDR3 reads TGTGCCAGCAGGGGAGGTGGCGGGAGGCTCTCCTACAATGAGCAGTTCTTC.

The chain links TRBV11-2 to TRBJ1-1; TRBD1 might be the D (6 bases). Germline V gene lookup returns CDR1 SGHAT and CDR2 FQNNGV. The V and J ends lost 6 bases and 5 bases respectively, with 19 bases between them. This CDR3 region has 15 residues. In nucleotides, the CDR3 is TGTGCCAGCAGGGGGACAAGGTTCCTTAGGACTGAAGCTTTCTTT. Protein sequence: CASRGTRFLRTEAFF.

CDR3 in amino acids: CASIRGQGGDEQFF. CDR3 bases: TGTGCCAGCATCCGTGGACAGGGCGGCGATGAGCAGTTCTTC. This chain links TRBV7-9 with TRBJ2-1; TRBD1 matches at 8 bases. V dropped 7 bases and J dropped 8; count of bases not matched to a gene: 10. This CDR3 contains 14 residues. Germline V gene lookup returns CDR1 SEHNR and CDR2 FQNEAQ (reference sequence).

The chain has TRBV10-3 and TRBJ1-2, with D possibly matching TRBD1 (6 bases). The CDR3 is made up of 14 amino acids. The germline V gene has CDR1 ENHRY and CDR2 SYGVKD. With 7 bases removed from V and 8 bases from J, the gap between germline ends came to 20 bases. The CDR3 loop reads CAIKPGTEGVGYTF. CDR3 nucleotides: TGTGCCATCAAACCCGGGACGGAGGGGGTAGGCTACACCTTC.

The V and J genes are TRBV5-6 and TRBJ2-3; D is unclear. The germline V gene encodes CDR1 SGHDT and CDR2 YYEEEE. Trimming shortened V by 0 bases and J by 0 bases, and 14 bases separated the two germline ends. CDR3 length: 17 amino acids. CDR3 protein: CASSLGPGSTSTDTQYF. CDR3 bases: TGTGCCAGCAGCTTGGGTCCCGGGTCCACTAGCACAGATACGCAGTATTTT.

This chain connects TRBV9 to TRBJ2-5; tentatively, D is TRBD1 (5 bases). The CDR3 totals 14 residues. The germline gives CDR1 SGDLS, CDR2 YYNGEE. Trimming cost V 3 bases and J 5 bases, with 14 bases left between them. CDR3: CASSEGRAFETQYF. In DNA form, the CDR3 reads TGTGCCAGCAGCGAGGGCAGGGCATTTGAGACCCAGTACTTC.

The rearrangement links TRBV9 to TRBJ2-1; no clear D gene. This CDR3 spans 13 amino acids. CDR1 SGDLS and CDR2 YYNGEE come from the germline V gene. Trimming shortened V by 0 bases and J by 4 bases, and 5 bases separated the two germline ends. The CDR3 sequence is CASSVAQYNEQFF. DNA of the CDR3: TGTGCCAGCAGCGTAGCCCAGTACAATGAGCAGTTCTTC.

CDR3 sequence reads: CASSTRQANNEQFF. CDR3 DNA sequence: TGTGCCAGCAGCACGCGACAGGCTAACAATGAGCAGTTCTTC. This rearrangement joins TRBV11-1 to TRBJ2-1; perhaps TRBD1 as D (6 bases). The CDR3 length is 14 residues. The germline CDR1 and CDR2 sequences are SGHAT and FQDESV (reference sequence). The V end was cut by 5 bases, the J end by 5 bases, with 13 bases between.

In its sample, this clone was seen once. V usage is TRBV11-2 and J usage is TRBJ2-7; TRBD1 matches 9 bases. The CDR3 is 18 amino acids. Germline V gives CDR1 SGHAT, CDR2 FQNNGV. The V segment lost 1 base and the J segment 0 bases; nucleotides outside the gene matches: 10. In DNA form, the CDR3 reads TGTGCCAGCAGCTTAGTTTCCAGTGGGACAGGGATCTCCTACGAGCAGTACTTC. It encodes CASSLVSSGTGISYEQYF.

This chain connects TRBV14 to TRBJ2-2; D remains unclear. The ends were cut back, 5 bases at V and 6 bases at J, with 13 bases in the middle. CDR3 size: 14 residues. Per the germline V gene, CDR1 is SGHDN and CDR2 is FVKESK. The CDR3 sequence is CASSSRIASGELFF. CDR3 in DNA: TGTGCCAGCAGCTCCCGAATAGCCTCCGGGGAGCTGTTTTTT.

The chain combines TRBV7-9 with TRBJ2-7; D not certain. V was clipped by 4 bases and J by 3 bases, with 4 bases between them. Germline CDR1 is SEHNR and CDR2 is FQNEAQ (reference sequence). The CDR3 is 11 amino acids. The chain's CDR3 is CASSSNYEQYF. The CDR3 coding sequence is TGTGCCAGCAGCTCCAACTACGAGCAGTACTTC.